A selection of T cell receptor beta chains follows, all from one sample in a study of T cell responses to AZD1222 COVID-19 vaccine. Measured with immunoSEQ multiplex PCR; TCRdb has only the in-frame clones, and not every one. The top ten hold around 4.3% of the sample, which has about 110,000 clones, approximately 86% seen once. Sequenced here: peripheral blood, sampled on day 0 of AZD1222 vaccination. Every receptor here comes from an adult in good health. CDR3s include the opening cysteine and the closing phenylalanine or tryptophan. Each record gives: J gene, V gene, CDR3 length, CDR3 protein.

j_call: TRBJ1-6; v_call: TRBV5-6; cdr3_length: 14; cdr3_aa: CASSLSAYNSPLHF
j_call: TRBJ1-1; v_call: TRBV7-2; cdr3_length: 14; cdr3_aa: CASSLVAAQIEAFF
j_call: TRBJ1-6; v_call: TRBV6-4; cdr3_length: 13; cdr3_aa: CASSTDDNSPLHF
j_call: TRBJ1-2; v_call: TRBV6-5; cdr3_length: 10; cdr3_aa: CASSLPGYTF
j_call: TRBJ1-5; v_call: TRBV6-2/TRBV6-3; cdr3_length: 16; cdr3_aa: CASSLDLGLGNQPQHF
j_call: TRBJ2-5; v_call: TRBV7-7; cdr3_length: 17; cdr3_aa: CASSSLTSGRLQETQYF
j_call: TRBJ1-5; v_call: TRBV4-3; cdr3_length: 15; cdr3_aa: CASSLTTGNNQPQHF
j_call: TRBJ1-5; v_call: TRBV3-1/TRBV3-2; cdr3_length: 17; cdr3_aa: CASSQDLDGYSNQPQHF
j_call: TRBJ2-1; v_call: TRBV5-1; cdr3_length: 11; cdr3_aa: CASSLGMVRFF
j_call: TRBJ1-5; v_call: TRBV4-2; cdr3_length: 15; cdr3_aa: CASSRGGDSNQPQHF
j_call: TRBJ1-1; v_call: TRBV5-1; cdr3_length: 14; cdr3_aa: CASSSGQVNTEAFF
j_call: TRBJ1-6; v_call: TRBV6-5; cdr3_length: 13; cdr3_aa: CAAARQNNSPLHF
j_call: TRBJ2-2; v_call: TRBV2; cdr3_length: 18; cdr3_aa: CASSEVVQGAPNTGELFF
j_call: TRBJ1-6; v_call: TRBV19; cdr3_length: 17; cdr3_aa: CASSRTGDMGFLAPLHF
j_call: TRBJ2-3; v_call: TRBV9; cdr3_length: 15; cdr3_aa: CASSVGGAGTDTQYF
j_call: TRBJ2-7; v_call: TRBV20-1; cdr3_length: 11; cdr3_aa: CSASGVYEQYF
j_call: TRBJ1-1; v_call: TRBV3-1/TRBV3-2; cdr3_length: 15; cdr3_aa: CASRLQGQMNTEAFF
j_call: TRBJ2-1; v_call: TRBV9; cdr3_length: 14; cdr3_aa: CASSATSGLNEQFF
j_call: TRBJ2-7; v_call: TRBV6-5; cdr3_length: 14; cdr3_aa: CASRHGTVSYEQYF
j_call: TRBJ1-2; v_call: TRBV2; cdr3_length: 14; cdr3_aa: CASSGDRGGNGYTF
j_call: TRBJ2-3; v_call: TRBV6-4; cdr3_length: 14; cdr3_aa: CASSGGGDTDTQYF
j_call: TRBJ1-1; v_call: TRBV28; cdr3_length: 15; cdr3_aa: CASTPRQAMNTEAFF
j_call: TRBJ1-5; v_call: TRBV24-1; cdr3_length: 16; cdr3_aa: CATREPEAVLGQPQHF
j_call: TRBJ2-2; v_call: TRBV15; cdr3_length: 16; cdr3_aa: CATSRGTGANTGELFF
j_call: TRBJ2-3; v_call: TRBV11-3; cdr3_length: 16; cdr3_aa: CASSSRTGESSDTQYF
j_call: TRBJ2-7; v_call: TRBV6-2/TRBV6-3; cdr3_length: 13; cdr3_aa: CASISSSGSGQYF
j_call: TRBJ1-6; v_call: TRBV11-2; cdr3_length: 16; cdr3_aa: CASSKLTGKANSPLHF
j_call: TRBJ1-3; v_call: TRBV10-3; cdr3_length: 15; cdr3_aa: CAISNPGRTGNTIYF
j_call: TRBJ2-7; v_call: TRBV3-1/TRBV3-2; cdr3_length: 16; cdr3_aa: CASSQDLTASSYEQYF
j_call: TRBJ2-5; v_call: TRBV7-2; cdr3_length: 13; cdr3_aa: CASSFRMPETQYF
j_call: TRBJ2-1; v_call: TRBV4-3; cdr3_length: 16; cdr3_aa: CASSPKGWSSYNEQFF
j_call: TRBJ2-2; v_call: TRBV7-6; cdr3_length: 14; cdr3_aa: CASSLAGDTGELFF
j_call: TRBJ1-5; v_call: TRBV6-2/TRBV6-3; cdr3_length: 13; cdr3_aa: CASSAPHHQPQHF
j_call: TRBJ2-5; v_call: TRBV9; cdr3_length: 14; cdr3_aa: CASSVGGSRETQYF
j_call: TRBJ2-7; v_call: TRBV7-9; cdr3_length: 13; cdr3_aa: CASSITTGDEQYF
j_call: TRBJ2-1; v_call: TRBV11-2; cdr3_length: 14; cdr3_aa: CASSYYRGYNEQFF
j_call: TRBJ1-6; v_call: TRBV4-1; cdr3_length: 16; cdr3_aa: CASSQGPGQYNSPLHF
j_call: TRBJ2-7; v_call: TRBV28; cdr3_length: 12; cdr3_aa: CASSPRAYEQYF
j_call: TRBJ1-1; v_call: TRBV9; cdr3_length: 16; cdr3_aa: CASSGNIGTANTEAFF
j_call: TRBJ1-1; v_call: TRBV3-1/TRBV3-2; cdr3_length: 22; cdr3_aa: CASSRDDAGTDRYVPERTEAFF
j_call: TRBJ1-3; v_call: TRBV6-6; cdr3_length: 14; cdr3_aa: CASSYGQAGNTIYF
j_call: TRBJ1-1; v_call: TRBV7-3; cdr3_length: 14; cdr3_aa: CASSSGAGNTEAFF